Each of the 13 T cell receptor beta chains below was sequenced from the same sample in a study of shared clonotypes between healthy human individuals. TCRdb's copy holds only in-frame clones and misses some; the assay was immunoSEQ multiplex PCR. The table records roughly 2.5 million clones, just over 90% of them present only once. Sequencing input: naive CD4+ T cells sorted from blood. Subset denoted: CD45RA+ positively selected. The source is a man between 18 and 29 years old in good health.

The CDR3 reads CASSSYEDYEQYF. In nucleotides, the CDR3 is TGCGCCAGCAGCTCCTATGAAGACTACGAGCAGTACTTC. V is TRBV5-1 and J is TRBJ2-7; D not certain. The CDR3 consists of 13 residues. Germline V gene sequence: CDR1 SGHRS, CDR2 YFSETQ. Deletions cut 3 bases from V and 3 bases from J, with 10 bases between.

The genes are TRBV7-2 and TRBJ2-2; tentatively, D is TRBD2 (5 bases). The CDR3 has 12 amino acids. V lost 10 bases and J 1 base, leaving 7 bases between the germline ends. Germline V gene data show CDR1 as SGHTA and CDR2 as FQGNSA. The CDR3 DNA is TGTGCCATAGGAGGGAACACCGGGGAGCTGTTTTTT. It encodes CAIGGNTGELFF.

A single count supports this clone. As DNA, the CDR3 is TGCGCCAGCAGTCAATCTCGATTGAGCGGAAACACCATATATTTT. It specifies CASSQSRLSGNTIYF. The rearrangement links TRBV23-1 to TRBJ1-3; D gene uncertain. TRBV23-1 is an ORF; its function is uncertain. The length of the CDR3 is 15 residues. The germline V and J ends were trimmed by 0 bases and 4 bases, with 10 bases remaining between them.

V usage is TRBV5-1 and J usage is TRBJ2-5, with 9 bases identical to TRBD2. From germline, CDR1 is SGHRS and CDR2 YFSETQ. With 4 bases clipped from V and 6 bases from J, the junction kept 13 bases outside the gene matches. CDR3 length equals 16 residues. CDR3 DNA: TGCGCCAGCAGCCCCCTTGCGGGGGGGGGCGATCAGACCCAGTACTTC. This codes for CASSPLAGGGDQTQYF.

The chain links TRBV5-1 to TRBJ2-5; either TRBD1 or TRBD2 may fit D (5 bases each). The J call could be wrong; TRBJ2-7 is a better fit for the DNA end. The CDR3 contains 14 residues. Germline V gene data show CDR1 as SGHRS and CDR2 as YFSETQ. The CDR3 nucleotides are TGCGCCAGCAGCTTGGGAAGAGAGGGGAACGAGCAGTACTTC. This sequence encodes CASSLGREGNEQYF.

This clone has only one observation. The rearrangement uses TRBV7-8 and TRBJ2-7; the match to TRBD1 covers 7 bases. The germline V gene encodes CDR1 SGHVS and CDR2 FQNEAQ. V was clipped by 4 bases and J by 1 base; unmatched bases: 7. The CDR3 is made up of 15 amino acids. The DNA of the CDR3 is TGTGCCAGCAGCTCCTCCGGGACAGCGTCCTACGAGCAGTACTTC. Translating it yields CASSSSGTASYEQYF. The complete variable domain, with remaining parts taken from reference TRBV7-8 and TRBJ2-7, reads GAGVSQSPRYKVAKRGQDVALRCDPISGHVSLFWYQQALGQGPEFLTYFQNEAQLDKSGLPSDRFFAERPEGSVSTLKIQRTQQEDSAVYLCASSSSGTASYEQYFGPGTRLTVT.

The gene calls are TRBV9 and TRBJ1-2, with 7 bases fitting TRBD1. Germline V gene lookup returns CDR1 SGDLS and CDR2 YYNGEE. The V gene end was trimmed by 3 bases and the J gene end by 1 base; junction bases not matched to a gene: 12. The CDR3 has 17 residues. The CDR3 region is CASSAPTTGMSNYGYTF. The CDR3 region has the DNA TGTGCCAGCAGCGCCCCCACGACAGGGATGAGTAACTATGGCTACACCTTC. Supplemented by reference TRBV9 and TRBJ1-2, the full variable domain reads DSGVTQTPKHLITATGQRVTLRCSPRSGDLSVYWYQQSLDQGLQFLIQYYNGEERAKGNILERFSAQQFPDLHSELNLSSLELGDSALYFCASSAPTTGMSNYGYTFGSGTRLTVV.

The J gene is TRBJ2-3, the V gene TRBV10-1, with D possibly being TRBD2 (5 bases). CDR1 is WNHNN, CDR2 SYGVQD, per germline (reference sequence). The germline V and J ends were trimmed by 3 bases and 4 bases, with 8 bases remaining between them. The CDR3 runs to 13 residues. The CDR3 loop is CASSEMRADTQYF. The CDR3 DNA reads TGCGCCAGCAGTGAAATGAGGGCAGATACGCAGTATTTT.

Of note for this clone: The same CDR3 also results from other DNA sequences found in this sample. V gene TRBV19 combines with J gene TRBJ2-5; possibly TRBD2 for D (6 bases). This CDR3 region has 13 residues. CDR1 is LNHDA and CDR2 is SQIVND in the germline V gene (reference sequence). The ends were cut back, 4 bases at V and 1 base at J, with 7 bases in the middle. The CDR3 reads CASSRGVQETQYF. The CDR3 DNA follows: TGTGCCAGTAGTAGGGGGGTCCAAGAGACCCAGTACTTC.

A note on this clone: The sample carries other DNA sequences with the same CDR3. The rearrangement uses TRBV5-1 and TRBJ1-1, with 9 bases aligning to TRBD1. Trimming took 2 bases from V and 2 from J; bases not matched to a gene: 1. In germline, CDR1 is SGHRS, CDR2 YFSETQ. This CDR3 is 14 amino acids long. CDR3 in DNA: TGCGCCAGCAGCTTCACAGGGGGCAACACTGAAGCTTTCTTT. Protein product: CASSFTGGNTEAFF.

CDR3 residues: CASSLLGGGAGETQYF. CDR3 in DNA: TGTGCCAGCAGCCTTCTAGGCGGGGGGGCAGGAGAGACCCAGTACTTC. J is TRBJ2-5 and V is TRBV4-2; 9 bases match TRBD2. The CDR3 totals 16 residues. The germline gives CDR1 LGHNA, CDR2 YNFKEQ. The V and J ends lost 4 bases and 4 bases, in that order; junction bases with no gene match: 10.

This chain links TRBV11-2 with TRBJ2-7; TRBD1 matches 9 bases. The germline V gene encodes CDR1 SGHAT and CDR2 FQNNGV. The junction had 6 bases not matched to a gene; V was cut back by 5 bases and J by 13 bases. The CDR3 has 11 amino acids. The CDR3 DNA is TGTGCCAGCAGCCCCGGGACAGGGCTTTACTTC. It translates to CASSPGTGLYF.

This clone was seen once. The sample contains more than one DNA sequence encoding this CDR3. The chain carries TRBV27 and TRBJ1-1; no definite D call. This CDR3 spans 12 amino acids. Germline V gene sequence: CDR1 MNHEY, CDR2 SMNVEV (reference sequence). Trimming stripped 5 bases from V and 4 bases from J, with 8 bases between. The CDR3 loop reads CASSRWGTEAFF. The DNA for the CDR3 is TGTGCCAGCAGTCGGTGGGGCACTGAAGCTTTCTTT.